Below, 11 T cell receptor beta chains from the same sample are listed, as sequenced in a study of a mutant IDH1 vaccine in newly diagnosed glioma. Time point described: week 35, safety follow-up. The study gave 300 ug of mutant IDH1 20-mer peptide per vaccine dose, with topical imiquimod. Clones were read by immunoSEQ multiplex PCR, and TCRdb kept only the in-frame ones, dropping some. The sample holds about 56,000 clones, about nine tenths seen once. These TCRs' antigens remain unknown. The sample in question was PBMCs, obtained from a glioma patient whose treatment included an IDH1 peptide vaccine. The receptors stem from a man aged 35 to 55 with glioma.

The chain links TRBV25-1 to TRBJ1-5; possible D gene TRBD1, 5 bases. Per germline, CDR1 MGHDK and CDR2 SYGVNS. The CDR3 totals 17 residues. Trimming cost V 10 bases and J 0 bases, with 22 bases left between them. CDR3 in amino acids: CATPRMGEKYSNQPQHF. The CDR3, as DNA: TGTGCCACCCCGCGGATGGGGGAAAAGTATAGCAATCAGCCCCAGCATTTT. Variable domain in full (rest from reference TRBV25-1 and TRBJ1-5): EADIYQTPRYLVIGTGKKITLECSQTMGHDKMYWYQQDPGMELHLIHYSYGVNSTEKGDLSSESTVSRIRTEHFPLTLESARPSHTSQYLCATPRMGEKYSNQPQHFGDGTRLSIL.

V and J are TRBV29-1 and TRBJ2-3; TRBD2 aligns across 7 bases. This CDR3 has 15 amino acids. V gave up 0 bases and J gave up 1 base; unmatched junction bases: 4. Germline loops: CDR1 SQVTM, CDR2 ANQGSEA. The CDR3 reads CSVEDRTSGTDTQYF. CDR3 nucleotide sequence: TGCAGCGTTGAAGATCGAACTAGCGGCACAGATACGCAGTATTTT.

CDR3 in DNA: TGTGCCAGCAGTGATGGGGCGGGGCGAATCACAGATACGCAGTATTTT. Translating it yields CASSDGAGRITDTQYF. The chain has TRBV2 and TRBJ2-3, with a weak D call TRBD2 (6 bases). This CDR3 comprises 16 residues. Trimming stripped 3 bases from V and 2 bases from J, with 15 bases between. Germline CDR1 is SNHLY and CDR2 is FYNNEI.

This rearrangement joins TRBV14 to TRBJ2-7; the D is unclear. There are 13 residues in the CDR3. Germline lookup yields CDR1 SGHDN and CDR2 FVKESK. Trimming shortened V by 4 bases and J by 4 bases, and 11 bases separated the two germline ends. CDR3 DNA sequence: TGTGCCAGCAGCCTTCATGTAGGGTACGAGCAGTACTTC. This codes for CASSLHVGYEQYF.

The genes are TRBV6-4 and TRBJ2-2; D is possibly TRBD1 (5 bases). This CDR3 region has 15 residues. Trimming removed 6 bases at V and 1 base at J, with 12 bases between. Germline lookup yields CDR1 MRHNA and CDR2 SNTAGT. The DNA for the CDR3 is TGTGCCAGCAGCGAAGGGCAGGGGAACACCGGGGAGCTGTTTTTT. It is translated as CASSEGQGNTGELFF.

V usage is TRBV20-1 and J usage is TRBJ2-1; D ambiguous. Deletions cut 0 bases from V and 10 bases from J, with 4 bases between. Germline values: CDR1 DFQATT, CDR2 SNEGSKA (reference sequence). This CDR3 is 10 amino acids long. DNA for the CDR3: TGCAGTGCTAGAGAGCGGGAGCAGTTCTTC. Its translation: CSAREREQFF.

The sample holds one count of this clone. DNA of the CDR3: TGTGCCAGCAGCTTGGGGACAGTTATAGAAAAACTGTTTTTT. This codes for CASSLGTVIEKLFF. V and J are TRBV5-5 and TRBJ1-4; D is perhaps TRBD1 (6 bases). The germline V gene has CDR1 SGHKS and CDR2 YYEKEE (reference sequence). Trimming took off 0 bases at V and 8 bases at J, with 11 bases between the two ends. The CDR3 spans 14 residues.

The gene calls are TRBV7-9 and TRBJ2-3; the D gene is possibly TRBD2 (5 bases). This CDR3 region has 16 residues. Germline-derived CDR1 and CDR2 are SEHNR and FQNEAQ (reference sequence). The V and J ends lost 1 base and 2 bases respectively, with 13 bases between them. The CDR3 loop reads CASSLGYGVSTDTQYF. In nucleotides, the CDR3 is TGTGCCAGCAGCTTAGGATACGGGGTTTCCACAGATACGCAGTATTTT.

The V call is TRBV11-3, the J call TRBJ2-2; D gene uncertain. Looked up from germline, CDR1 is SGHNT and CDR2 is YENEEA. Trimming stripped 0 bases from V and 7 bases from J, with 3 bases between. The CDR3 length is 12 residues. The CDR3, as DNA: TGTGCCAGCAGCTTAGAGGTCGGGGAGCTGTTTTTT. Amino acids: CASSLEVGELFF.

The chain has TRBV5-6 and TRBJ1-2; 10 bases map to TRBD1. J was trimmed by 8 bases and V by 4 bases; bases with no gene match: 5. In germline, CDR1 is SGHDT, CDR2 YYEEEE. The CDR3 extends over 13 amino acids. The CDR3 loop is CASSQGQGPGYTF. For the CDR3, the DNA is TGTGCCAGCAGCCAGGGACAGGGGCCCGGCTACACCTTC.

The rearrangement uses TRBV11-2 and TRBJ2-3; D is perhaps TRBD2 (5 bases). Trimming cost V 0 bases and J 4 bases, with 14 bases left between them. This CDR3 is 16 amino acids long. Germline values: CDR1 SGHAT, CDR2 FQNNGV. As DNA, the CDR3 is TGTGCCAGCAGCTTAGATGGGAGACTTTGGGCAGATACGCAGTATTTT. Its translation: CASSLDGRLWADTQYF.